The clone carrying this TCR beta chain has only one observation. As originally analysed: Nucleated cell counts were estimated from reference gene primer amplification. Profiling relied on immunoSEQ multiplex PCR, and the TCRdb table lists in-frame clones only, not all of them. V, J and clone size were drawn from that table, and D and trimming were deduced from the DNA. This sample has about 98,000 clones; about four fifths occur once, and the top ten carry 18%. This sample is drawn from a study of blood T cell repertoires in COVID-19. Looking at the study overall: Acute-phase and convalescent COVID-19 samples originated in the United States, Italy and Spain. Sources were T cells, B-cell-depleted T cells, or PBMCs; the material itself was cDNA or gDNA.

Germline V CDR1 and CDR2: LNHDA, SQIVND (reference sequence). Between the trimmed V and J ends, which lost 7 bases and 5 bases, there was a span of 17 bases. The CDR3 sequence is 15 residues long. The V call is TRBV19, the J call TRBJ2-2; D is perhaps TRBD2 (6 bases). The sequenced sample was peripheral blood. The sequence was obtained from a man older than 75 with acute or convalescent COVID-19. For the CDR3, the DNA is TGTGCCAGTAATAACGTGGGAGGTGCTACCGGGGAGCTGTTTTTT. It is translated as CASNNVGGATGELFF.